These T cell receptor beta chains were read from a single sample in a study of cytomegalovirus exposure and HLA in healthy donors. TCRdb's copy holds only in-frame clones and misses some; the assay was immunoSEQ multiplex PCR. The table records 70,000 to 95,000 clones, approximately 72% of them present only once. Sequencing used PBMCs. These TCRs come from a man under 40 in good health and CMV-seropositive. Each CDR3 is given with its conserved first and last residue. The D gene is left open where the match is weak. The size entry is marked missing in some rows and otherwise reads once, few, many or a size class.

TRBD1	TRBJ1-4	TRBV4-3	16	medium-sized	TGCGCCAGCAGCCAAGATATAGGGACAGGTGGTGAAAAACTGTTTTTT	CASSQDIGTGGEKLFF
TRBD1	TRBJ2-7	TRBV27	19	NA	TGTGCCAGCAGTCCTCCTCAGGGGGCGGTGGGGGATACCCTTTACGAGCAGTACTTC	CASSPPQGAVGDTLYEQYF
NA	TRBJ2-2	TRBV10-3	14	NA	TGTGCCACCGCGGGCCGGGGAGCCACCGGGGAGCTGTTTTTT	CATAGRGATGELFF
NA	TRBJ1-5	TRBV28	13	NA	TGTGCCAGCAGTTTAATCAGATATCAGCCCCAGCATTTT	CASSLIRYQPQHF
TRBD2	TRBJ2-3	TRBV4-1	16	NA	TGCGCCAGCAGCCACCCTAGCGGGGGGCTTACAGATACGCAGTATTTT	CASSHPSGGLTDTQYF
NA	TRBJ1-2	TRBV5-6	14	NA	TGTGCCAGCAGCTTCCCCGGGACTGGGTATGGCTACACCTTC	CASSFPGTGYGYTF
TRBD1	TRBJ2-7	TRBV7-2	15	once	TGTGCCAGCAGCTTAGAGGGGACAGGGCGCTACGAGCAGTACTTC	CASSLEGTGRYEQYF
NA	TRBJ2-2	TRBV5-1	14	NA	TGCGCCAGCAGCTTGTCCGCGAACACCGGGGAGCTGTTTTTT	CASSLSANTGELFF
NA	TRBJ2-3	TRBV9	15	NA	TGTGCCAGCAGTGAGAAATCGGGGGGCACAGATACGCAGTATTTT	CASSEKSGGTDTQYF
TRBD1	TRBJ2-3	TRBV7-8	17	NA	TGTGCCAGCAGCCTAAACCTGGGACAGGGTTTGGCAGATACGCAGTATTTT	CASSLNLGQGLADTQYF
NA	TRBJ1-5	TRBV19	15	NA	TGTGCCAGTAGTGTACAGGTGTATAGCAATCAGCCCCAGCATTTT	CASSVQVYSNQPQHF
TRBD1	TRBJ1-1	TRBV2	16	NA	TGTGCCAGCAGAGCAGGGGGTCAGGGGGCAGGGGCTGAAGCTTTCTTT	CASRAGGQGAGAEAFF
TRBD2	TRBJ2-7	TRBV6-5	14	NA	TGTGCCACGGGAGCCGGGACTAGCGGTTACGAGCAGTACTTC	CATGAGTSGYEQYF
TRBD1	TRBJ1-2	TRBV9	16	NA	TGTGCCAGCAGCGGACGACAGGGTATGGGTCTCTATGGCTACACCTTC	CASSGRQGMGLYGYTF
NA	TRBJ2-3	TRBV10-3	17	NA	TGTGCCATCAGCCGTGGTAGTGGGGTAGGAGGGACAGATACGCAGTATTTT	CAISRGSGVGGTDTQYF
NA	TRBJ2-7	TRBV15	15	NA	TGTGCCACCAGCAGAGCCACAGGGTTGGCCTACGAGCAGTACTTC	CATSRATGLAYEQYF
TRBD1	TRBJ2-7	TRBV4-1	15	NA	TGCGCCAGCAGTCTCTCCGGGACAGGGGAGTACGAGCAGTACTTC	CASSLSGTGEYEQYF
NA	TRBJ2-3	TRBV29-1	14	NA	TGCAGCGTTGAATTCGGGAAGGGCACAGATACGCAGTATTTT	CSVEFGKGTDTQYF
TRBD1	TRBJ2-3	TRBV7-7	16	NA	TGTGCTAGCAGCTTAGGCCGGGACAGCTACACAGATACGCAGTATTTT	CASSLGRDSYTDTQYF
TRBD2	TRBJ2-1	TRBV7-9	16	NA	TGTGCCAGCAGCCTGAGGACTAGCGGGGGGGGGAATGAGCAGTTCTTC	CASSLRTSGGGNEQFF
NA	TRBJ2-3	TRBV4-1	12	NA	TGCGCCAGCAGATCCTTTGCAGATACGCAGTATTTT	CASRSFADTQYF
TRBD1	TRBJ2-7	TRBV2	14	NA	TGTGCCAGCATTCTCGGACAGGGTAATTACGAGCAGTACTTC	CASILGQGNYEQYF
TRBD1	TRBJ2-7	TRBV7-8	18	NA	TGTGCCAGCAGCTTAGAAGGGGGCCGGGACACCCACTCCTACGAGCAGTACTTC	CASSLEGGRDTHSYEQYF
TRBD1	TRBJ1-1	TRBV7-8	14	once	TGTGCCAGCAGCCGAGACAGGGCGAACACTGAAGCTTTCTTT	CASSRDRANTEAFF
TRBD1	TRBJ2-7	TRBV14	15	few	TGTGCCAGCAGAGGACAGGGGGCTGGGTCCTACGAGCAGTACTTC	CASRGQGAGSYEQYF
NA	TRBJ2-1	TRBV28	15	NA	TGTGCCAGCACCTTCGTCCCCCTCTCCTACAATGAGCAGTTCTTC	CASTFVPLSYNEQFF
TRBD1	TRBJ2-3	TRBV7-9	17	once	TGTTCCAGCAGCTCCATCGCCGGGACAGGGGTAACAGATACGCAGTATTTT	CSSSSIAGTGVTDTQYF
TRBD1	TRBJ2-5	TRBV15	18	NA	TGTGCCACCAGCAGAGATTACGGGACAGGGGTGACCCAAGAGACCCAGTACTTC	CATSRDYGTGVTQETQYF
NA	TRBJ2-7	TRBV21-1	20	NA	TGTGCCAGCAGCAAAGTAGAAGGGACTAGCGGGGGGTCGGACCCCCACGAGCAGTACTTC	CASSKVEGTSGGSDPHEQYF
NA	TRBJ2-1	TRBV19	12	NA	TGTGCCAGTAGTATCGAGGGAGGTGAGCAGTTCTTC	CASSIEGGEQFF
TRBD1	TRBJ1-6	TRBV29-1	17	few	TGCAGCGTGAAAGTCCCGGGACAGGGAGGAAATAATTCACCCCTCCACTTT	CSVKVPGQGGNNSPLHF
NA	TRBJ2-5	TRBV5-1	13	once	TGCGCCAGCAGCTGGGAGCCTGGCGGGACCCAGTACTTC	CASSWEPGGTQYF
NA	TRBJ2-7	TRBV6-6	12	once	TGTGCCAGCAGATTCGGGGACTACGAGCAGTACTTC	CASRFGDYEQYF
NA	TRBJ1-1	TRBV6-5	13	few	TGTGCCAGCAGCCCGGGGAGGTACTTCGAAGCTTTCTTT	CASSPGRYFEAFF
NA	TRBJ2-1	TRBV5-1	15	NA	TGCGCCAGCAGCCAGACGGGGATCTCCTACAATGAGCAGTTCTTC	CASSQTGISYNEQFF
NA	TRBJ1-2	TRBV30	12	NA	TGTGCCTGGACAGGAGGGGACTATGGCTACACCTTC	CAWTGGDYGYTF
NA	TRBJ1-3	TRBV30	14	once	TGTGCCTGGGGCCTCAGTAACTCTGGAAACACCATATATTTT	CAWGLSNSGNTIYF
NA	TRBJ1-6	TRBV30	13	NA	TGTGCCTGGAGTCGGCAGGGCTACTCACCCCTCCACTTT	CAWSRQGYSPLHF
NA	TRBJ1-1	TRBV27	16	NA	TGTGCCAGCAGTTTATCGTGGGGTTTCCGGGGCACTGAAGCTTTCTTT	CASSLSWGFRGTEAFF
TRBD2	TRBJ2-5	TRBV2	14	NA	TGTGCCAGCAACCCGCGGGGGGGGCAAGAGACCCAGTACTTC	CASNPRGGQETQYF
NA	TRBJ1-1	TRBV7-3	14	NA	TGTGCCAGCAGCTTAATTGGTGGGGGGACTGAAGCTTTCTTT	CASSLIGGGTEAFF
TRBD1	TRBJ1-1	TRBV4-1	14	NA	TGCGCCAGCAGCCTCGGGACAGGGAACACTGAAGCTTTCTTT	CASSLGTGNTEAFF
TRBD2	TRBJ2-5	TRBV5-4	16	NA	TGTGCCAGCAGCTTGGGCGTAGCGGGGGGGCAAGAGACCCAGTACTTC	CASSLGVAGGQETQYF
NA	TRBJ2-1	TRBV21-1	20	NA	TGTGCCAGCAGCAAAGGCCATTTCGGGGGCCGGGACAGGGGGGGTCCTGAGCAGTTCTTC	CASSKGHFGGRDRGGPEQFF
TRBD2	TRBJ2-5	TRBV30	15	NA	TGTGCCTGGAGTAAGCGGGGGGGCTCTCGGGAGACCCAGTACTTC	CAWSKRGGSRETQYF
TRBD1	TRBJ1-1	TRBV5-4	15	NA	TGTGCCAGCAGCGACAGGGACAGGGGGAACACTGAAGCTTTCTTT	CASSDRDRGNTEAFF